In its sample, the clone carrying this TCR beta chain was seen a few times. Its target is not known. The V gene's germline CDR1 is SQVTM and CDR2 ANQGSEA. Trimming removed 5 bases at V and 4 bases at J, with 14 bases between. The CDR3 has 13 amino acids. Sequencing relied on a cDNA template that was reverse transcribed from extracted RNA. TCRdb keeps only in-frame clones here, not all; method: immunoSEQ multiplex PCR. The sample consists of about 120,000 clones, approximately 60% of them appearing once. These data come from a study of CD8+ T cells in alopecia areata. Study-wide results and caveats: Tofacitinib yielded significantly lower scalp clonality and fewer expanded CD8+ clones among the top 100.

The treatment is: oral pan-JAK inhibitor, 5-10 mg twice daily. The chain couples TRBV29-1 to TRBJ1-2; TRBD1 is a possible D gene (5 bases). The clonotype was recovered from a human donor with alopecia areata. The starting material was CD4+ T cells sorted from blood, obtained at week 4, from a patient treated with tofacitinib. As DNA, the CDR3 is TGCAGCGTTACCGGGACCAACACCTATGGCTACACCTTC. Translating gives CSVTGTNTYGYTF.